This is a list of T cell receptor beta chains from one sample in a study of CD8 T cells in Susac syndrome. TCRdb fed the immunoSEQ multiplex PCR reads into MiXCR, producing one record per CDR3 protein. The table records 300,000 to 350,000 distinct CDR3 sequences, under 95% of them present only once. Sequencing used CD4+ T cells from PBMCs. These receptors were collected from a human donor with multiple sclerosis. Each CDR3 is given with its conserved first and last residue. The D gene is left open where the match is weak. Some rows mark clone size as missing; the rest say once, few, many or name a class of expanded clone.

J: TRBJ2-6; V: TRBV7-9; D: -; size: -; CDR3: CASSLTGGGANVLTF; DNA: TGTGCCAGCAGCTTAACTGGGGGTGGGGCCAACGTCCTGACTTTC
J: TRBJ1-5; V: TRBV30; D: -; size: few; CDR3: CAWSVNSNQPQHF; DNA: TGTGCCTGGAGTGTAAACAGCAATCAGCCCCAGCATTTT
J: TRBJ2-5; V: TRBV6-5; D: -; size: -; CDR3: CASSFPGRETQYF; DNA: TGTGCCAGCAGCTTTCCCGGACGGGAGACCCAGTACTTC
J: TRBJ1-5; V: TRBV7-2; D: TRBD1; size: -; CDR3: CASSLQTGGSNQPQHF; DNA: TGTGCCAGCAGCTTACAGACAGGGGGAAGCAATCAGCCCCAGCATTTT
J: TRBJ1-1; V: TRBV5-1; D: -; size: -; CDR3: CASSLPGEGTEAFF; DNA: TGCGCCAGCAGCTTGCCAGGGGAGGGCACTGAAGCTTTCTTT
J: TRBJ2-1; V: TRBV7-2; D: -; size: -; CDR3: CASSLGARGEQFF; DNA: TGTGCCAGCAGCTTAGGGGCCCGAGGTGAGCAGTTCTTC
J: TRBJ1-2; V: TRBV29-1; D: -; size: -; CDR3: CSGITGNYGYTF; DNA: TGCAGCGGCATAACAGGGAACTATGGCTACACCTTC
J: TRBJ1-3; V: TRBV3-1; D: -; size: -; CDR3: CASSQAGRAIRGNTIYF; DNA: TGTGCCAGCAGCCAAGCCGGCAGGGCCATCAGGGGAAACACCATATATTTT
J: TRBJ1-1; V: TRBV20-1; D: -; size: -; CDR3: CSASRDMNTEAFF; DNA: TGCAGTGCATCGAGGGACATGAACACTGAAGCTTTCTTT
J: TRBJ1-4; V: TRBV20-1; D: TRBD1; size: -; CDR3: CSARDIGTGYEKLFF; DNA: TGCAGTGCTAGAGATATCGGGACAGGCTATGAAAAACTGTTTTTT
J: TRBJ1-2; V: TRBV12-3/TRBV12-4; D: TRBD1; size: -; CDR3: CASSFSDRKGSYTF; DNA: TGTGCCAGCAGTTTCTCGGACAGGAAAGGCAGCTACACCTTC
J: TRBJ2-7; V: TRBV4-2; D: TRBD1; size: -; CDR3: CASSQTTTGTGISYEQYF; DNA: TGTGCCAGCAGCCAAACCACCACCGGGACAGGGATCTCCTACGAGCAGTACTTC
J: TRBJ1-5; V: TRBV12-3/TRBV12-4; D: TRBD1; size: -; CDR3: CASSPTGDPVNQPQHF; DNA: TGTGCCAGCAGTCCTACAGGGGACCCTGTTAATCAGCCCCAGCATTTT
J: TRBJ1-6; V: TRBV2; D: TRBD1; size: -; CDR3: CASSEIMGQGNSPLHF; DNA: TGTGCCAGCAGTGAAATAATGGGACAGGGCAATTCACCCCTCCACTTT
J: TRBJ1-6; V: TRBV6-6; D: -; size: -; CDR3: CASSYGQGNSPLHF; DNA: TGTGCCAGCAGTTATGGGCAGGGAAATTCACCCCTCCACTTT
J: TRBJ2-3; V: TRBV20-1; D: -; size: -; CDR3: CSAIWPTDTQYF; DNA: TGCAGTGCTATCTGGCCGACAGATACGCAGTATTTT
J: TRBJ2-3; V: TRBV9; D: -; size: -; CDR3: CASSVGSPSTDTQYF; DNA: TGTGCCAGCAGCGTAGGAAGCCCTAGCACAGATACGCAGTATTTT
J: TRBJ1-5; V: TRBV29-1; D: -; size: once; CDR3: CSAEDGAGPQHF; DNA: TGCAGCGCCGAGGACGGCGCCGGGCCCCAGCATTTT
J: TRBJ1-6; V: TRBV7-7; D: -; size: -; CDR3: CASSPNVGSPLHF; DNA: TGTGCTAGCAGCCCCAACGTAGGTTCACCCCTCCACTTT
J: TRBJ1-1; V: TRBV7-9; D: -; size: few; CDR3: CASSLTGMNTEAFF; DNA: TGTGCCAGCAGCCTTACAGGGATGAACACTGAAGCTTTCTTT
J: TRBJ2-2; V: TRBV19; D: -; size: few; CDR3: CASSKVQVRGRGELFF; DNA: TGTGCCAGTAGTAAGGTTCAGGTCAGGGGACGCGGGGAGCTGTTTTTT
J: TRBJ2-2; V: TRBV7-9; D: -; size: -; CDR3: CAGARDGANTGELFF; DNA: TGTGCCGGAGCTCGGGACGGAGCGAACACCGGGGAGCTGTTTTTT
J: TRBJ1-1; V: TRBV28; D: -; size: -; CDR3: CASRFLQGRAFF; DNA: TGTGCCAGCAGGTTTCTACAGGGTAGAGCTTTCTTT
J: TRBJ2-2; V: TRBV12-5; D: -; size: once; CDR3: CASGMEGRDTGELFF; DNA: TGTGCTAGTGGTATGGAAGGAAGGGACACCGGGGAGCTGTTTTTT
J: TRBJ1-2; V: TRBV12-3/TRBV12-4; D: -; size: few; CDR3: CASSKTANYGYTF; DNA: TGTGCCAGCAGTAAGACCGCCAACTATGGCTACACCTTC
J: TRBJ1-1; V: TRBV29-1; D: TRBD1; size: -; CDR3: CSVEEQGTEAFF; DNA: TGCAGCGTTGAAGAACAGGGGACTGAAGCTTTCTTT
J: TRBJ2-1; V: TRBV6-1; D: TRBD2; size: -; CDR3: CASTPSGRYNEQFF; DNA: TGTGCCAGCACTCCTAGCGGGAGGTACAATGAGCAGTTCTTC
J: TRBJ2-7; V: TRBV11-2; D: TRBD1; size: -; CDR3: CASSARTGFGYEQYF; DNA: TGTGCCAGCAGCGCCCGGACAGGATTTGGGTACGAGCAGTACTTC
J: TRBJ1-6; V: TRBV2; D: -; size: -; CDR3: CASVKTGTENSPLHF; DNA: TGTGCCAGCGTGAAGACCGGGACTGAGAATTCACCCCTCCACTTT
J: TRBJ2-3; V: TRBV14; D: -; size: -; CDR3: CASSQFSATIDTQYF; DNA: TGTGCCAGCAGCCAATTCTCAGCCACGATCGATACGCAGTATTTT
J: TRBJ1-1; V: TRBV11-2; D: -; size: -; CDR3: CASSLQTEAFF; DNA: TGTGCCAGCAGCTTACAAACTGAAGCTTTCTTT
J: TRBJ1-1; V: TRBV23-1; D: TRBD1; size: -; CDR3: CASRGGTGLRTEAFF; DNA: TGCGCCAGCAGGGGAGGGACAGGGCTAAGGACTGAAGCTTTCTTT
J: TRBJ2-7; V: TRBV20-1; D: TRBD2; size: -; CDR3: CSAPYGTSGTYEQYF; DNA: TGCAGTGCTCCTTACGGGACTAGCGGGACCTACGAGCAGTACTTC
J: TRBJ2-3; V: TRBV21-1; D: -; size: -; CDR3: CASSSYPTSGTDTQYF; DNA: TGTGCCAGCAGCTCCTACCCGACTAGCGGCACAGATACGCAGTATTTT
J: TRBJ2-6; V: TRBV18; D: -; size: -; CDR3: CASSRTRGSSGANVLTF; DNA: TGTGCCAGCTCACGAACTAGGGGGAGCTCTGGGGCCAACGTCCTGACTTTC
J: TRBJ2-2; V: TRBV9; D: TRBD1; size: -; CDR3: CASSVGTGAGELFF; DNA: TGTGCCAGCAGCGTGGGGACAGGGGCCGGGGAGCTGTTTTTT
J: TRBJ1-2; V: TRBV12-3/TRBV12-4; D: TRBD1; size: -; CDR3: CASRPTGGYGYGYTF; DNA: TGTGCCAGCAGACCGACAGGGGGCTATGGCTATGGCTACACCTTC
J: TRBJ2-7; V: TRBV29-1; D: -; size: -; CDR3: CSVEVDRAGIPIEQYF; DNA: TGCAGCGTTGAAGTCGACCGGGCAGGGATCCCCATCGAGCAGTACTTC
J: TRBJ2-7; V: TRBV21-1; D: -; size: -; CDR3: CASRNRTSESYEQYF; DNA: TGTGCCAGCAGGAACCGGACTAGCGAGTCCTACGAGCAGTACTTC
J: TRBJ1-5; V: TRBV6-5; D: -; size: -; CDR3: CASGWDGALNQPQHF; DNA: TGTGCCAGCGGGTGGGACGGAGCTCTTAATCAGCCCCAGCATTTT